This T cell receptor (beta chain) came from a study of cytomegalovirus exposure and HLA in healthy donors. V shed 4 bases, J shed 5 bases, and the junction held 9 bases outside the gene matches. Germline CDR1 reads PRHDT; CDR2 reads FYEKMQ (reference sequence). The CDR3 sequence is 15 residues long. Worth noting for this clone: Its antigen is as yet unknown.

The study, taken as a whole, reports: TCR beta V- and J-gene trimming, according to a later analysis, was linked to a missense DCLRE1C variant. One cluster of highly shared sequence variants probably arose as a sequencing artifact. In presence/absence analyses, roughly uniform sequencing depth across donors was assumed.

Both 60 Vbeta primers and 13 Jbeta primers went into the PCR. The table came from immunoSEQ multiplex PCR; TCRdb's copy has only in-frame clones and leaves some out. The table lists 150,000 or so clones, roughly 80% of them singletons. The sequenced material came from PBMCs. The receptor's source is a man in his fifties or sixties in good health and CMV-seropositive. The chain links TRBV13 to TRBJ2-3; 7 bases align to TRBD1. CDR3 sequence reads: CASSSAYRGQDTQYF. The CDR3 coding sequence is TGTGCCAGCAGCTCGGCATATAGGGGGCAAGATACGCAGTATTTT. Full variable domain (outside the CDR3, taken from reference TRBV13 and TRBJ2-3): AAGVIQSPRHLIKEKRETATLKCYPIPRHDTVYWYQQGPGQDPQFLISFYEKMQSDKGSIPDRFSAQQFSDYHSELNMSSLELGDSALYFCASSSAYRGQDTQYFGPGTRLTVL.